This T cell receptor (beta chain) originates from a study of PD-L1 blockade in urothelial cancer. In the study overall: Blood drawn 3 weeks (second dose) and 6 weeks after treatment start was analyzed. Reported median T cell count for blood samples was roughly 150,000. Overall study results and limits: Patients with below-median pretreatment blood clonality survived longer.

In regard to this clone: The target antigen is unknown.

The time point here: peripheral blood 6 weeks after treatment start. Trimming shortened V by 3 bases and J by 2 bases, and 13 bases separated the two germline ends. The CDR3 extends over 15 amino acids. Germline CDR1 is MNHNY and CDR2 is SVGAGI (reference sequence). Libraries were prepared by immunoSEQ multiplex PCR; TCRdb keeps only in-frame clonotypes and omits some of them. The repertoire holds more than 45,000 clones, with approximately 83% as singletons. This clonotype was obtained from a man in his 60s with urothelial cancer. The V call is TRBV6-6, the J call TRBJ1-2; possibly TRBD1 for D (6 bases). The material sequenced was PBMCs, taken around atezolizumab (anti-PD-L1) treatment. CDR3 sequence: CASSYENRENYGYTF. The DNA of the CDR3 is TGTGCCAGCAGTTATGAGAACAGGGAAAACTATGGCTACACCTTC.